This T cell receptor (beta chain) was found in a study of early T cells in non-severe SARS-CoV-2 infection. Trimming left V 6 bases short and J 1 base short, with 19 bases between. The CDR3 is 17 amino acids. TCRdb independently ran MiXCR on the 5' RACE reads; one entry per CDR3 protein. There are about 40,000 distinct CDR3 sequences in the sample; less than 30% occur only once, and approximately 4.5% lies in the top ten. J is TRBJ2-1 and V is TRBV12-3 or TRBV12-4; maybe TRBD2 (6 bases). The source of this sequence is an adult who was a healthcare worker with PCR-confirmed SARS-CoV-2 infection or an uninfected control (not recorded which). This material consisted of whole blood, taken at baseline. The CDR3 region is CASREGLSPGSYNEQFF. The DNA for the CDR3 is TGTGCCAGCAGGGAAGGACTATCCCCCGGATCCTACAATGAGCAGTTCTTC.